This entry features one T cell receptor (beta chain) sequence. The antigen is undetermined. J lost 11 bases, V lost 5 bases, and 8 bases had no gene match. The length of the CDR3 is 12 residues. Germline V gives CDR1 SGHAT, CDR2 FQNNGV. The record originates from a study of shared clonotypes between healthy human individuals. Study-wide background: Three plates were used per donor for CD4 naive, three for CD4 memory, two for CD8 naive and one for CD8 memory.

The protocol was immunoSEQ multiplex PCR, while the TCRdb copy is restricted to in-frame clones and leaves out a portion. The table includes a few million clones, under 97% detected once. Study results and limitations: Rarefaction showed sorted-subset sequencing was incomplete despite large depth.

CD45RA-negative memory and CD45RA+ naive subsets were split from the CD4+ cells. This clonotype was sampled from a man younger than 30 in good health. The source material was naive CD4+ T cells sorted from blood. Documented subset: CD45RA+ positively selected. The chain uses TRBV11-2 and TRBJ1-2; TRBD1 agrees at 7 bases. The CDR3 loop reads CASSPKGQTYTF. CDR3 in DNA: TGTGCCAGCAGCCCAAAGGGACAGACTTACACCTTC.